A single sample is the source of the 14 T cell receptor beta chains below, sequenced in a study of T cells in Graves' hyperthyroidism and ophthalmopathy. Amplified TCR beta CDR3 regions derived from RNA transcripts. The TCR CDR3 first-round RT-PCR relied on the HTBI primer set. TCRdb called the multiplex PCR reads again in MiXCR, with one record for every CDR3 protein. The sample lists some 200,000 distinct CDR3 sequences, approximately 16% seen once, with roughly 55% in the top ten. The sequenced material came from blood. Every receptor here comes from a woman between 50 and 59 years old with Graves' hyperthyroidism.

This clonotype was counted ten times or more. The chain carries TRBV11-2 and TRBJ2-1; 11 bases are a match to TRBD2. The V segment lost 1 base and the J segment 5 bases; nucleotides outside the gene matches: 4. The CDR3 sequence is 16 residues long. Looked up from germline, CDR1 is SGHAT and CDR2 is FQNNGV. The DNA for the CDR3 is TGTGCCAGCAGCTTAGGAGGGACTAGCGGTAACAATGAGCAGTTCTTC. Residues: CASSLGGTSGNNEQFF.

The sample holds many counts of this clonotype. V and J are TRBV15 and TRBJ1-1; no firm D call. Germline CDR1 is LNHNV and CDR2 is YYDKDF (reference sequence). Trimming pared 0 bases from V and 0 bases from J, leaving 5 bases between. This CDR3 is built from 14 residues. The CDR3 is CATSRDLVNTEAFF. CDR3 DNA sequence: TGTGCCACCAGCAGAGATCTGGTGAACACTGAAGCTTTCTTT.

The chain recombines TRBV19 with TRBJ2-1; maybe TRBD2 (7 bases). Per the germline V gene, CDR1 is LNHDA and CDR2 is SQIVND (reference sequence). V was trimmed by 7 bases and J by 3 bases, leaving 16 bases between them. The CDR3 is made up of 15 amino acids. CDR3 residues: CASTAGDTDYNEQFF. CDR3 coding DNA: TGTGCCAGTACTGCGGGGGACACGGACTACAATGAGCAGTTCTTC.

This clonotype was observed many times. The rearrangement uses TRBV7-9 and TRBJ2-7; D might be TRBD1 (6 bases). Trimming pared 2 bases from V and 0 bases from J, leaving 11 bases between. This CDR3 spans 15 amino acids. The germline gives CDR1 SEHNR, CDR2 FQNEAQ (reference sequence). CDR3: CASSLNRDHSYEQYF. The CDR3 nucleotides are TGTGCCAGCAGCTTAAACAGGGATCACTCCTACGAGCAGTACTTC.

The chain combines TRBV20-1 with TRBJ2-7, with 11 bases matching TRBD2. Trimming cost V 5 bases and J 4 bases; bases outside gene matches: 10. This CDR3 spans 15 amino acids. Germline assignment: CDR1 DFQATT and CDR2 SNEGSKA (reference sequence). The CDR3 here is CSAPHGTSGFYEQYF. The CDR3 DNA sequence: TGCAGTGCTCCTCACGGGACTAGCGGATTTTACGAGCAGTACTTC.

This clonotype has just a few counts. J is TRBJ1-1 and V is TRBV29-1; 12 bases are a match to TRBD1. From germline, CDR1 is SQVTM and CDR2 ANQGSEA. Trimming took 6 bases from V and 5 from J; bases not matched to a gene: 4. CDR3 size: 13 residues. DNA for the CDR3: TGCAGCGTGGGACAGGGGGCAGGTACTGAAGCTTTCTTT. It is translated as CSVGQGAGTEAFF.

In its sample, this clonotype was seen many times. The J gene is TRBJ2-1, the V gene TRBV6-2 or TRBV6-3; TRBD2 agrees at 14 bases. J was trimmed by 3 bases and V by 4 bases; bases with no gene match: 11. The CDR3 totals 19 residues. The V gene's germline CDR1 is MNHEY and CDR2 SVGEGT. CDR3 nucleotide sequence: TGTGCCAGCAGTTCCCGACTAGCGGGAGGGGGCGTTGGCTACAATGAGCAGTTCTTC. Translation: CASSSRLAGGGVGYNEQFF.

CDR3 DNA: TGTGCCAGCAGCTTCGGTGAGGCCCTCTACACCTTC. This gives the protein CASSFGEALYTF. The V and J genes are TRBV7-9 and TRBJ1-2; D is unclear. Germline V gene sequence: CDR1 SEHNR, CDR2 FQNEAQ (reference sequence). The CDR3 is 12 amino acids. V gave up 3 bases and J gave up 10 bases, with 12 bases separating them.

This clonotype was observed many times. The rearrangement links TRBV10-3 to TRBJ2-2, with a possible D match to TRBD2 (5 bases). The CDR3 runs to 13 residues. With 7 bases removed from V and 1 base from J, the gap between germline ends came to 7 bases. Germline V gives CDR1 ENHRY, CDR2 SYGVKD. The CDR3 region has the DNA TGTGCCATCATCGAGGGGAACACCGGGGAGCTGTTTTTT. Protein product: CAIIEGNTGELFF.

The J gene is TRBJ2-6, the V gene TRBV4-1, with 10 bases matching TRBD1. V gave up 5 bases and J gave up 2 bases; unmatched junction bases: 9. The CDR3 extends over 18 amino acids. Germline V gene lookup returns CDR1 MGHRA and CDR2 YSYEKL. CDR3 sequence: CASSVPGQGIAGANVLTF. DNA of the CDR3: TGCGCCAGCAGCGTACCGGGACAGGGGATTGCTGGGGCCAACGTCCTGACTTTC.

This clonotype was counted once. This may arise from a read error, as a much more abundant clone is one base away. This sequence joins TRBV20-1 and TRBJ2-1; D unclear. Judging by the DNA end, TRBJ2-7 fits better; the J call may be wrong. In germline, CDR1 is DFQATT, CDR2 SNEGSKA (reference sequence). This CDR3 is built from 12 residues. DNA for the CDR3: TGCAGTGCGGAAGTAGTTTACAATGAGCAGTACTTC. Protein sequence: CSAEVVYNEQYF.

The chain employs TRBV10-3 and TRBJ2-7, with 7 bases identical to TRBD2. V shed 0 bases and J 2 bases; nucleotides not matched to a gene: 7. Germline V CDR1 and CDR2: ENHRY, SYGVKD. CDR3 size: 16 residues. The CDR3, as DNA: TGTGCCATCAGTGAGTCCGGTCTAGCGGAGACCTACGAGCAGTACTTC. This encodes CAISESGLAETYEQYF.

On this clonotype: Given a much more abundant clone one base away, this may be a read error. This sequence joins TRBV28 and TRBJ2-2; D not certain. CDR1 and CDR2 (germline): MDHEN, SYDVKM. CDR3 length equals 15 residues. The chain's CDR3 is CACSLTPPPGGELFF. The CDR3 DNA sequence: TGTGCCTGCAGTTTGACCCCTCCGCCAGGCGGGGAGCTGTTTTTT.

This clonotype was counted only a few times. The rearrangement joins TRBV19 to TRBJ2-1; TRBD2 is a possible D gene (5 bases). This CDR3 spans 15 amino acids. Germline values: CDR1 LNHDA, CDR2 SQIVND (reference sequence). Trimming pared 7 bases from V and 5 bases from J, leaving 18 bases between. This CDR3 reads CASMPGLLLHNEQFF. CDR3 bases: TGTGCCAGTATGCCCGGACTCCTCCTACACAATGAGCAGTTCTTC. The full variable domain, completed using reference TRBV19 and TRBJ2-1, is DGGITQSPKYLFRKEGQNVTLSCEQNLNHDAMYWYRQDPGQGLRLIYYSQIVNDFQKGDIAEGYSVSREKKESFPLTVTSAQKNPTAFYLCASMPGLLLHNEQFFGPGTRLTVL.